A selection of T cell receptor beta chains follows, all from one sample in a study of T-cell memory formation after mild COVID-19. TCRdb recomputed calls from the 5' RACE reads with MiXCR, one row per CDR3 protein. The sample lists approximately 260,000 distinct CDR3 sequences; approximately 19% were seen once. Sample: PBMCs or a T cell subset sorted from them (not recorded which). The receptors come from a man aged 18 to 30 who had mild COVID-19 (a few samples of this study predate the infection). Cell type and time point are not known. CDR3s include the opening cysteine and the closing phenylalanine or tryptophan. Each record gives: D gene, J gene, clone size, V gene, CDR3 DNA, CDR3 protein. A D gene is named only where the DNA matches it firmly. A clone size is listed for some rows: how often the clone was seen (once, few, many), or a class if it is expanded.

D: TRBD1
J: TRBJ1-6
size: few
V: TRBV10-1
DNA: TGCGCCAGCTACGCCGGGACAGACAATTCACCCCTCCACTTT
CDR3: CASYAGTDNSPLHF

D: TRBD1
J: TRBJ2-1
size: NA
V: TRBV12-3/TRBV12-4
DNA: TGTGCCAGCAGTTTTAGGGACAGGGACGGTGAGCAGTTCTTC
CDR3: CASSFRDRDGEQFF

D: NA
J: TRBJ1-1
size: NA
V: TRBV6-5
DNA: TGTGCCAGCAGTTACTCCGGGCGGAGCACTGAAGCTTTCTTT
CDR3: CASSYSGRSTEAFF

D: TRBD1
J: TRBJ1-1
size: few
V: TRBV7-2
DNA: TGTGCCAGCCGCAGGGACAGGGGAAACACTGAAGCTTTCTTT
CDR3: CASRRDRGNTEAFF

D: NA
J: TRBJ2-3
size: few
V: TRBV2
DNA: TGTGCCAGCAGTTTGACTAGTTACACAGATACGCAGTATTTT
CDR3: CASSLTSYTDTQYF

D: NA
J: TRBJ1-2
size: few
V: TRBV18
DNA: TGTGCCAGCTCACCAATCCGGGACCCGGACTATGGCTACACCTTC
CDR3: CASSPIRDPDYGYTF

D: NA
J: TRBJ2-4
size: few
V: TRBV28
DNA: TGTGCCAGCAGTACTCCCCAGGGTCCCAAAAACATTCAGTACTTC
CDR3: CASSTPQGPKNIQYF

D: NA
J: TRBJ1-1
size: NA
V: TRBV29-1
DNA: TGCAGCGTTAAGGAGATGGGCACTGAAGCTTTCTTT
CDR3: CSVKEMGTEAFF

D: NA
J: TRBJ2-1
size: NA
V: TRBV7-3
DNA: TGTGCCAGCAGCACAATAGGCGGTACAGGATACAATGAGCAGTTCTTC
CDR3: CASSTIGGTGYNEQFF

D: NA
J: TRBJ1-1
size: many
V: TRBV7-8
DNA: TGTGCCAGCAGCCAGAACAGGATAGGAGCTTTCTTT
CDR3: CASSQNRIGAFF

D: TRBD1
J: TRBJ1-1
size: many
V: TRBV29-1
DNA: TGCAGCGCCGGGACAGGACACACTGAAGCTTTCTTT
CDR3: CSAGTGHTEAFF

D: NA
J: TRBJ2-3
size: many
V: TRBV3-1
DNA: TGTGCCAGCAGCCAAGAATACACAGATACGCAGTATTTT
CDR3: CASSQEYTDTQYF

D: TRBD2
J: TRBJ2-1
size: few
V: TRBV20-1
DNA: TGCAGTGCGCCTCCGGGACTAGCGGGGTTTGAGCAGTTCTTC
CDR3: CSAPPGLAGFEQFF

D: NA
J: TRBJ1-3
size: NA
V: TRBV12-3/TRBV12-4
DNA: TGTGCCAGCACTCCCCGTCAAGGCACCATATATTTT
CDR3: CASTPRQGTIYF

D: TRBD2
J: TRBJ2-1
size: few
V: TRBV4-1
DNA: TGCGCCAGCAGCGAAGCGGGGCACCCCTACAATGAGCAGTTCTTC
CDR3: CASSEAGHPYNEQFF

D: NA
J: TRBJ2-3
size: NA
V: TRBV18
DNA: TGTGCCAGCTTTTCGGGGGCAGGGCCGGATACGCAGTATTTT
CDR3: CASFSGAGPDTQYF

D: TRBD2
J: TRBJ2-3
size: NA
V: TRBV7-2
DNA: TGTGCCAGCAGCTTAAAAATGACTAGCGGGGGGGCTTTGGATACGCAGTATTTT
CDR3: CASSLKMTSGGALDTQYF

D: NA
J: TRBJ2-7
size: few
V: TRBV6-5
DNA: TGTGCCAGCAGTTCCCCACTGGCAGACGAGCAGTACTTC
CDR3: CASSSPLADEQYF

D: NA
J: TRBJ2-2
size: few
V: TRBV12-3/TRBV12-4
DNA: TGTGCCAGCAGTTTTGGTAGGGTCGGGGAGCTGTTTTTT
CDR3: CASSFGRVGELFF

D: NA
J: TRBJ1-2
size: NA
V: TRBV28
DNA: TGTGCCACGGACCTGACCCTGAACTATGGCTACACCTTC
CDR3: CATDLTLNYGYTF

D: NA
J: TRBJ2-1
size: many
V: TRBV5-1
DNA: TGCGCCAGCAGCTTGTTCGGGGTTCGGAATGAGCAGTTCTTC
CDR3: CASSLFGVRNEQFF

D: TRBD2
J: TRBJ2-5
size: NA
V: TRBV19
DNA: TGTGCCAGTAGTAATAGCGGGGGAGAGACCCAGTACTTC
CDR3: CASSNSGGETQYF

D: TRBD2
J: TRBJ2-2
size: many
V: TRBV7-2
DNA: TGTGCCAGCAGTCCACCAGGACTAGCGAACACCGGGGAGCTGTTTTTT
CDR3: CASSPPGLANTGELFF

D: NA
J: TRBJ2-5
size: NA
V: TRBV11-2
DNA: TGTGCCAGCAGCTTAGAACGGCGAGCCCAAGGGACCCAGTACTTC
CDR3: CASSLERRAQGTQYF

D: TRBD1
J: TRBJ2-5
size: NA
V: TRBV20-1
DNA: TGCAGTGCTAGAGGGGGACAGGGGGCACAGACCCAGTACTTC
CDR3: CSARGGQGAQTQYF

D: NA
J: TRBJ1-1
size: NA
V: TRBV3-1
DNA: TGTGCCAGCAGCCATTTTTTAGCTGGGACTGAAGCTTTCTTT
CDR3: CASSHFLAGTEAFF

D: NA
J: TRBJ1-4
size: few
V: TRBV7-2
DNA: TGTGCCAGCGGTTGGTTCTTTAATGAAAAACTGTTTTTT
CDR3: CASGWFFNEKLFF

D: NA
J: TRBJ1-5
size: NA
V: TRBV7-8
DNA: TGTGCCAGCAGCTTAGGCAGGGTTGCGATTAGCAATCAGCCCCAGCATTTT
CDR3: CASSLGRVAISNQPQHF

D: NA
J: TRBJ2-3
size: NA
V: TRBV20-1
DNA: TGCAGTGCTATAAGGGGACCCACAGCAGATACGCAGTATTTT
CDR3: CSAIRGPTADTQYF